The T cell receptor beta chain under discussion was sequenced for a study of blood T cells in healthy people across ages. Through a sample-barcoded 5' primer and a J-beta primer mix, a second PCR was run for about 6 to 11 cycles. Carrying 12 random nucleotides, a template-switch adaptor labeled each individual cDNA molecule. One entry per CDR3 protein, called by TCRdb with MiXCR from the 5' RACE reads. Of 2 million or so distinct CDR3 sequences in the sample, roughly 50% were seen once. The V segment lost 5 bases and the J segment 3 bases; nucleotides outside the gene matches: 8. The germline V gene encodes CDR1 KGHDR and CDR2 SFDVKD. The CDR3 is 16 amino acids.

The sequence derives from a woman aged 40-49 years in good health. Sequencing input: blood. The chain combines TRBV24-1 with TRBJ2-3; TRBD1 matches 9 bases. The CDR3 sequence is CATSVVPGQGTDTQYF. CDR3 in DNA: TGTGCCACCAGTGTTGTCCCGGGACAGGGAACAGATACGCAGTATTTT.